This TCR beta chain was found in a study of identical twins. Findings and limits, study-wide: Because invariant MAIT and iNKT cells could be present, zero-insertion analyses could be partly confounded. Less excess twin sharing appeared in beta out-of-frame sequences.

Comment on this clonotype: Its antigen is not known.

Each donor (without exception) was a healthy Caucasian. The CDR3 has 17 amino acids. The germline V gene has CDR1 LGHNA and CDR2 YSLEER. V was clipped by 0 bases and J by 0 bases, with 11 bases between them. Unique molecular identifiers were present on cDNA, and template switching added a universal primer site. MiXCR, applied by TCRdb to the 5' RACE reads, yields one record per CDR3 protein. Among 650,000 to 800,000 distinct CDR3 sequences listed, around 8.3% were seen once. The sample also formed part of further work on yellow fever vaccine responses in identical twins.

The TCR originated in a woman between 18 and 29 years old in good health. Sample: PBMCs. The genes are TRBV4-3 and TRBJ2-2; no clear D gene. The CDR3 protein is CASSQESLHPNTGELFF. In DNA form, the CDR3 reads TGCGCCAGCAGCCAAGAGAGCCTACATCCGAACACCGGGGAGCTGTTTTTT.